The 27 T cell receptor beta chains presented below share a single source sample, sequenced in a study of immune evolution from preneoplasia to lung adenocarcinoma. Data came from immunoSEQ multiplex PCR; TCRdb stores just in-frame clones and leaves some out. The profile covers around 6,400 clones, with more than 70% appearing a single time and about 5% taken by the ten largest. Input material: FFPE invasive lung adenocarcinoma tissue. These receptors came from a person between 45 and 75 years old with lung adenocarcinoma.

The chain links TRBV11-2 to TRBJ2-2; D is possibly TRBD1 (6 bases). V dropped 0 bases and J dropped 1 base, with 6 bases sitting between them. Germline V CDR1 and CDR2: SGHAT, FQNNGV. The CDR3 is 15 residues long. As DNA, the CDR3 is TGTGCCAGCAGCTTAGACAGGGGGAACACCGGGGAGCTGTTTTTT. Protein: CASSLDRGNTGELFF. Combining the CDR3 with reference TRBV11-2 and TRBJ2-2 gives the whole variable domain EAGVAQSPRYKIIEKRQSVAFWCNPISGHATLYWYQQILGQGPKLLIQFQNNGVVDDSQLPKDRFSAERLKGVDSTLKIQPAKLEDSAVYLCASSLDRGNTGELFFGEGSRLTVL.

The J gene is TRBJ1-1, the V gene TRBV4-2; 9 nucleotides align to TRBD1. CDR3 length: 13 amino acids. Germline CDR1 reads LGHNA; CDR2 reads YNFKEQ. V lost 4 bases and J lost 11; bases outside the gene matches: 8. The CDR3 sequence is CASSPLRQGGAFF. CDR3 sequence (DNA): TGTGCCAGCAGCCCCCTGAGACAGGGGGGCGCTTTCTTT.

This chain connects TRBV6-4 to TRBJ2-3, with 10 bases that match TRBD1. The CDR3 contains 15 residues. With 3 bases clipped from V and 2 bases from J, the junction kept 2 bases outside the gene matches. CDR1 and CDR2 (germline): MRHNA, SNTAGT. The CDR3 coding sequence is TGTGCCAGCAGTGAAGGGACAGGGGACACAGATACGCAGTATTTT. Its translation is CASSEGTGDTDTQYF.

The CDR3: CASSVAGITGDEQFF. The CDR3 bases are TGTGCCAGCAGCGTAGCGGGGATTACGGGCGATGAGCAGTTCTTC. This chain joins TRBV9 and TRBJ2-1; possibly TRBD2 for D (5 bases). Germline-derived CDR1 and CDR2 are SGDLS and YYNGEE. The germline V and J ends were trimmed by 0 bases and 8 bases, with 15 bases remaining between them. This CDR3 has 15 amino acids.

The chain has TRBV5-8 and TRBJ1-5; D possibly corresponds to TRBD1 (6 bases). The V end was cut by 5 bases, the J end by 2 bases, with 17 bases between. The CDR3 loop spans 16 amino acids. Germline V CDR1 and CDR2: SGHTS, YDEGEE. CDR3 residues: CASRQIRGGGNQPQHF. In nucleotides, the CDR3 is TGTGCCAGCAGACAAATACGAGGGGGGGGCAATCAGCCCCAGCATTTT.

This clone came up once. The V gene is TRBV6-1, the J gene TRBJ2-5, with no clear D. The closer fit of TRBJ2-7 to the DNA end suggests the J call may be wrong. Looked up from germline, CDR1 is MNHNS and CDR2 is SASEGT. The CDR3 consists of 14 residues. The CDR3 loop reads CASRVMTASYEQYF. The CDR3 DNA reads TGTGCCAGCAGGGTCATGACGGCTTCCTACGAGCAGTACTTC.

This clone showed up just once. The rearrangement links TRBV5-1 to TRBJ2-5; 9 positions agree with TRBD1. CDR1 and CDR2 from the germline V gene are SGHRS and YFSETQ. The CDR3 has 16 residues. V shed 0 bases, J shed 0 bases, and the junction held 3 bases outside the gene matches. The CDR3 spells CASSLGDRAYQETQYF. The CDR3 DNA reads as TGCGCCAGCAGCTTGGGGGACAGGGCTTACCAAGAGACCCAGTACTTC.

The chain couples TRBV7-9 to TRBJ2-1; D might be TRBD1 or TRBD2, each matching 6 bases. V was clipped by 5 bases and J by 8 bases, with 25 bases between them. The germline CDR1 and CDR2 sequences are SEHNR and FQNEAQ (reference sequence). CDR3 length equals 17 residues. CDR3 nucleotide sequence: TGTGCCAGCAGCGCCAAGGTGGGGGGCTTTGGGGGAGATGAGCAGTTCTTC. Protein product: CASSAKVGGFGGDEQFF.

The CDR3 region is CASSSAAEGSQETQYF. CDR3 nucleotides: TGTGCCAGCAGCTCTGCCGCCGAGGGATCGCAAGAGACCCAGTACTTC. The chain carries TRBV13 and TRBJ2-5, with D tentatively TRBD2 (5 bases). The CDR3 length is 16 residues. V gave up 4 bases and J gave up 2 bases, with 17 bases separating them. Germline CDR1 is PRHDT and CDR2 is FYEKMQ (reference sequence).

This clone was seen only a few times. V gene TRBV28 combines with J gene TRBJ2-7; unclear D gene. Per the germline V gene, CDR1 is MDHEN and CDR2 is SYDVKM. Trimming cost V 2 bases and J 3 bases, with 8 bases left between them. The CDR3 is 13 amino acids. CDR3 sequence: CASSLNSFYEQYF. CDR3 coding DNA: TGTGCCAGCAGTTTAAACAGTTTCTACGAGCAGTACTTC.

The chain joins TRBV30 to TRBJ2-2, with TRBD1 matching 9 bases. The CDR3 totals 15 residues. Trimming took 2 bases from V and 0 from J; bases not matched to a gene: 1. Germline lookup yields CDR1 GTSNPN and CDR2 SVGIG (reference sequence). For the CDR3, the DNA is TGTGCCTGGAGTCGGGACAGGGCGAACACCGGGGAGCTGTTTTTT. As protein: CAWSRDRANTGELFF.

This clone is a singleton in its sample. In DNA, the CDR3 is TGTGCCAGTAGTACCTCACCCGATCCAACCTACGAGCAGTACTTC. Protein: CASSTSPDPTYEQYF. The gene calls are TRBV19 and TRBJ2-7; D is undetermined. In germline, CDR1 is LNHDA, CDR2 SQIVND (reference sequence). The CDR3 spans 15 residues. Trimming removed 4 bases from V and 2 bases from J, with 15 bases in between.

The genes are TRBV5-1 and TRBJ1-4; tentatively, D is TRBD1 (6 bases). The germline V gene encodes CDR1 SGHRS and CDR2 YFSETQ. Trimming stripped 1 base from V and 8 bases from J, with 18 bases between. The CDR3 runs 16 residues. The CDR3 sequence: CASSLSSGAGVEKLFF. In DNA, the CDR3 is TGCGCCAGCAGCTTGTCGTCTGGGGCAGGGGTGGAAAAACTGTTTTTT.

The CDR3 is CASSLWQQGGNEKLFF. CDR3 DNA sequence: TGTGCCAGCAGTTTATGGCAACAGGGGGGGAATGAAAAACTGTTTTTT. This chain links TRBV28 with TRBJ1-4; 8 bases are shared with TRBD1. CDR1 is MDHEN and CDR2 is SYDVKM in the germline V gene. Germline trimming cut 0 bases from V and 5 bases from J; bases unmatched to any gene: 5. CDR3 size: 16 residues.

The chain carries TRBV10-3 and TRBJ1-5; TRBD1 is a possible D gene (6 bases). The CDR3 loop spans 17 amino acids. Trimming removed 0 bases from V and 3 bases from J, with 15 bases in between. CDR1 is ENHRY, CDR2 SYGVKD, per germline. In DNA, the CDR3 is TGTGCCATCAGTGAGTCGGGGGCCGGGGGGTTCAATCAGCCCCAGCATTTT. As protein: CAISESGAGGFNQPQHF.

The gene calls are TRBV30 and TRBJ1-2; tentative D call: TRBD1 (5 bases). The V end was cut by 2 bases, the J end by 4 bases, with 11 bases between. The CDR3 spans 13 residues. Germline assignment: CDR1 GTSNPN and CDR2 SVGIG (reference sequence). The CDR3 DNA is TGTGCCTGGAGTCAGACAGCCCTCTATGGCTACACCTTC. Its protein is CAWSQTALYGYTF.

J is TRBJ1-2 and V is TRBV27; D remains ambiguous. V lost 2 bases to trimming and J lost 7 bases, with 14 bases between them. This CDR3 region has 14 residues. CDR1 MNHEY and CDR2 SMNVEV come from the germline V gene (reference sequence). The CDR3 sequence: CASSLRWAEGGYTF. The CDR3 DNA reads TGTGCCAGCAGTTTACGGTGGGCAGAAGGTGGCTACACCTTC.

The V and J genes are TRBV5-1 and TRBJ2-6; 11 bases are a match to TRBD1. Germline loops: CDR1 SGHRS, CDR2 YFSETQ. The V and J ends lost 6 bases and 4 bases, in that order; junction bases with no gene match: 3. The CDR3 length is 15 residues. CDR3 nucleotide sequence: TGCGCCAGCACCGGACAGGGGGCCGGGGCCAACGTCCTGACTTTC. This translates into CASTGQGAGANVLTF.

This sequence joins TRBV28 and TRBJ2-3, with TRBD2 as a possible D gene (6 bases). The CDR3 contains 13 residues. Germline CDR1 MDHEN, CDR2 SYDVKM. Deletions cut 8 bases from V and 8 bases from J, with 17 bases between. CDR3 region: CASGRGGVVTQYF. The CDR3 DNA follows: TGTGCCAGCGGGCGGGGAGGCGTGGTTACGCAGTATTTT.

The rearrangement uses TRBV18 and TRBJ2-7; D unclear. V was trimmed by 2 bases and J by 5 bases, leaving 10 bases between them. The CDR3 consists of 13 residues. The germline gives CDR1 KGHSH, CDR2 LQKENI. For the CDR3, the DNA is TGTGCCAGCTCACCAGGACCGGCCGACGAGCAGTACTTC. It translates to CASSPGPADEQYF.

The chain has TRBV2 and TRBJ1-4; D may be TRBD1 (6 bases). Between the trimmed V and J ends, which lost 6 bases and 0 bases, there was a span of 11 bases. From germline, CDR1 is SNHLY and CDR2 FYNNEI. CDR3 length: 15 amino acids. The CDR3 reads CASSENRATNEKLFF. CDR3 DNA: TGTGCCAGCAGCGAAAACAGGGCAACTAATGAAAAACTGTTTTTT.

The chain uses TRBV30 and TRBJ2-1; maybe TRBD1 (5 bases). This CDR3 is 14 amino acids long. CDR1 is GTSNPN, CDR2 SVGIG, per germline (reference sequence). V was cut by 4 bases and J by 9 bases, with 19 bases left in between. This chain's CDR3 is CAWTPDSSLGEQFF. The CDR3 DNA follows: TGTGCCTGGACCCCAGACAGTTCCCTGGGTGAGCAGTTCTTC.

V usage is TRBV28 and J usage is TRBJ2-7; TRBD2 matches at 7 bases. J gave up 4 bases and V 5 bases, and 11 bases lay outside the gene matches. Germline V CDR1 and CDR2: MDHEN, SYDVKM. The CDR3 totals 15 residues. CDR3 sequence reads: CASSPQRGRPYEQYF. The CDR3 region has the DNA TGTGCCAGCAGTCCACAGCGCGGGAGACCTTACGAGCAGTACTTC. Full variable domain (missing parts from reference TRBV28 and TRBJ2-7): DVKVTQSSRYLVKRTGEKVFLECVQDMDHENMFWYRQDPGLGLRLIYFSYDVKMKEKGDIPEGYSVSREKKERFSLILESASTNQTSMYLCASSPQRGRPYEQYFGPGTRLTVT.

The genes are TRBV7-8 and TRBJ2-1; no clear D. V lost 2 bases and J 0 bases, leaving 8 bases between the germline ends. Germline CDR1 is SGHVS and CDR2 is FQNEAQ. The CDR3 runs 15 residues. CDR3 coding DNA: TGTGCCAGCAGCTTATGGACCGGCTCCTACAATGAGCAGTTCTTC. Residues: CASSLWTGSYNEQFF.

Of note for this clone: Sequence at one end of the junction differs from germline and may be a read error. V and J are TRBV7-7 and TRBJ2-7, with 8 bases identical to TRBD1. The germline gives CDR1 SSHAT, CDR2 FNYEAQ (reference sequence). The CDR3 is 13 amino acids. The CDR3 is CASSPDRGGEQYF. The CDR3 coding sequence is TGTGCTAGCAGCCCAGACAGGGGCGGCGAGCAGTACTTC.

V gene TRBV25-1 combines with J gene TRBJ1-3, with 8 bases lining up with TRBD1. CDR3 length: 16 residues. The trim removed 2 bases at V and 5 bases at J, leaving 8 bases unmatched. Germline CDR1 is MGHDK and CDR2 is SYGVNS. CDR3 sequence (DNA): TGTGCCAGCAGTGAACCCTCGACAGGGGCGAGAAACACCATATATTTT. Translating it yields CASSEPSTGARNTIYF. Combining the CDR3 with reference TRBV25-1 and TRBJ1-3 gives the whole variable domain EADIYQTPRYLVIGTGKKITLECSQTMGHDKMYWYQQDPGMELHLIHYSYGVNSTEKGDLSSESTVSRIRTEHFPLTLESARPSHTSQYLCASSEPSTGARNTIYFGEGSWLTVV.

V is TRBV14 and J is TRBJ2-5, with D perhaps matching TRBD1 or TRBD2 (7 bases each). This CDR3 has 16 residues. Germline V lookup: CDR1 SGHDN, CDR2 FVKESK. V was pared by 3 bases and J by 0 bases, with 14 bases between. The CDR3 DNA sequence: TGTGCCAGCAGCCACCCCAGGGGGGGGGACCAAGAGACCCAGTACTTC. Translated, it gives CASSHPRGGDQETQYF.